The 23 T cell receptor beta chains below were found in one sample sequenced in a study of T cell responses to AZD1222 COVID-19 vaccine. The table came from immunoSEQ multiplex PCR; TCRdb's copy has only in-frame clones and leaves some out. This sample carries roughly 78,000 clones, 80% to 85% of them seen once, and the ten largest clones take about 3.1%. Sequencing used peripheral blood, obtained on day 0 of AZD1222 vaccination. The receptor set was obtained from an adult in good health.

This chain uses TRBV19 with TRBJ1-5, with D maybe TRBD1 (5 bases). Germline V gene sequence: CDR1 LNHDA, CDR2 SQIVND (reference sequence). The CDR3 runs to 17 residues. Trimming shortened V by 6 bases and J by 6 bases, and 24 bases separated the two germline ends. The CDR3 is CASRSSSGGMMGQPQHF. CDR3 DNA sequence: TGTGCCAGTAGGAGTTCCTCGGGGGGAATGATGGGTCAGCCCCAGCATTTT.

The count of this clone is one. The chain employs TRBV2 and TRBJ1-2; D ambiguous. V lost 5 bases and J lost 4, with 11 bases in between. Per the germline V gene, CDR1 is SNHLY and CDR2 is FYNNEI. The CDR3 length is 13 residues. CDR3 residues: CASSTRGAYGYTF. The CDR3 nucleotides read TGTGCCAGCAGTACCCGAGGAGCCTATGGCTACACCTTC.

This rearrangement joins TRBV15 to TRBJ2-3, with D hard to call. Between the trimmed V and J ends, which lost 0 bases and 0 bases, there was a span of 19 bases. The germline CDR1 and CDR2 sequences are LNHNV and YYDKDF (reference sequence). This CDR3 has 19 amino acids. The CDR3 coding sequence is TGTGCCACCAGCAGAGATTTCCCGTCTGACGATACTAGCACAGATACGCAGTATTTT. It codes for CATSRDFPSDDTSTDTQYF.

This clone is deemed medium-sized. This chain connects TRBV7-9 to TRBJ2-7, with D possibly TRBD1 on 6 matching bases. With 5 bases removed from V and 8 bases from J, the gap between germline ends came to 13 bases. The CDR3 has 12 residues. Germline values: CDR1 SEHNR, CDR2 FQNEAQ (reference sequence). The CDR3 DNA is TGTGCCAGCAGCGAAAACAGGGCCCAGCAGTACTTC. This encodes CASSENRAQQYF.

The chain carries TRBV11-2 and TRBJ1-5; the match to TRBD1 covers 9 bases. Per the germline V gene, CDR1 is SGHAT and CDR2 is FQNNGV. Losses at the gene ends were 4 bases for V and 3 bases for J; bases not matched to a gene: 4. CDR3 length: 15 residues. The CDR3 reads CASSSTGGNNQPQHF. The CDR3 DNA reads TGTGCCAGCAGCTCAACAGGGGGCAACAATCAGCCCCAGCATTTT.

This chain connects TRBV12-3 or TRBV12-4 to TRBJ1-2; a weak D match, TRBD1 (5 bases). The CDR3 covers 13 residues. Trimming cost V 1 base and J 8 bases, with 11 bases left between them. The CDR3 nucleotides read TGTGCCAGCAGTTTAGGAGGGGAGGGAGGCTACACCTTC. This encodes CASSLGGEGGYTF.

This chain uses TRBV7-8 with TRBJ2-7, with a weak D call TRBD2 (5 bases). The CDR3 runs to 16 residues. V lost 5 bases, J lost 3 bases, and 20 bases lay in between. Per the germline V gene, CDR1 is SGHVS and CDR2 is FQNEAQ. CDR3 region: CASSRPGAQRNYEQYF. The CDR3 DNA is TGTGCCAGCAGCCGACCTGGAGCGCAGCGGAACTACGAGCAGTACTTC.

In DNA, the CDR3 is TGTGCCAGCAGCAATCGACCAGGGGGGGATCAGCCCCAGCATTTT. Translated: CASSNRPGGDQPQHF. The J gene is TRBJ1-5, the V gene TRBV9; 7 bases are a match to TRBD1. The CDR3 extends over 15 amino acids. After removal of 4 bases from V and 5 bases from J, the junction contained 9 bases not matched to a gene. The V gene's germline CDR1 is SGDLS and CDR2 YYNGEE. Together with reference TRBV9 and TRBJ1-5, the CDR3 gives the full variable domain: DSGVTQTPKHLITATGQRVTLRCSPRSGDLSVYWYQQSLDQGLQFLIQYYNGEERAKGNILERFSAQQFPDLHSELNLSSLELGDSALYFCASSNRPGGDQPQHFGDGTRLSIL.

The J gene is TRBJ2-2, the V gene TRBV20-1, with a weak D call TRBD2 (7 bases). Germline values: CDR1 DFQATT, CDR2 SNEGSKA (reference sequence). CDR3 length equals 13 residues. V lost 3 bases and J 7 bases, leaving 12 bases between the germline ends. DNA of the CDR3: TGCAGTGCTAGTACAGGGAGGGACGGGGAGCTGTTTTTT. Translated, it gives CSASTGRDGELFF.

The CDR3 is CASSQSTGRTQETQYF. DNA for the CDR3: TGCGCCAGCAGCCAATCGACCGGACGGACTCAAGAGACCCAGTACTTC. This sequence joins TRBV4-1 and TRBJ2-5; maybe TRBD2 (5 bases). The CDR3 sequence is 16 residues long. CDR1 is MGHRA, CDR2 YSYEKL, per germline. V was clipped by 2 bases and J by 2 bases, with 15 bases between them.

This clone was observed a handful of times. This rearrangement joins TRBV30 to TRBJ1-2, with D maybe TRBD1 (5 bases). The CDR3 is made up of 14 amino acids. V shed 2 bases and J shed 4 bases, with 14 bases lying between them. Germline CDR1 reads GTSNPN; CDR2 reads SVGIG (reference sequence). The CDR3 DNA sequence: TGTGCCTGGAGTCCCGGGACGGCCAGCTATGGCTACACCTTC. This codes for CAWSPGTASYGYTF.

The rearrangement uses TRBV7-2 and TRBJ2-3, with 11 bases matching TRBD2. The ends lost 1 base at V and 6 bases at J; junction bases unmatched: 3. CDR3 size: 15 residues. The V gene's germline CDR1 is SGHTA and CDR2 FQGNSA. As DNA, the CDR3 is TGTGCCAGCAGCTTAGATTCTAGCGGGAGGGATACGCAGTATTTT. Translating gives CASSLDSSGRDTQYF. Complete variable domain (other parts from reference TRBV7-2 and TRBJ2-3): GAGVSQSPSNKVTEKGKDVELRCDPISGHTALYWYRQSLGQGLEFLIYFQGNSAPDKSGLPSDRFSAERTGGSVSTLTIQRTQQEDSAVYLCASSLDSSGRDTQYFGPGTRLTVL.

The rearrangement uses TRBV27 and TRBJ2-3, with D perhaps matching TRBD1 (6 bases). Trimming took 5 bases from V and 2 from J, leaving 17 bases between them. The length of the CDR3 is 16 residues. Germline lookup yields CDR1 MNHEY and CDR2 SMNVEV (reference sequence). As DNA, the CDR3 is TGTGCCAGCAGTATAAGACAGGCAGAGGTCACAGATACGCAGTATTTT. Its translation: CASSIRQAEVTDTQYF.

This rearrangement joins TRBV7-3 to TRBJ2-1, with 8 bases matching TRBD1. Trimming removed 3 bases from V and 7 bases from J; junction bases left unmatched: 5. Germline lookup yields CDR1 SGHTA and CDR2 FQGTGA. This CDR3 is 14 amino acids long. DNA for the CDR3: TGTGCCAGCAGCTTTCCAGGGGGCCGTAATGAGCAGTTCTTC. The encoded protein is CASSFPGGRNEQFF.

V and J are TRBV3-1 (or the pseudogene TRBV3-2) and TRBJ2-7; 8 nucleotides align to TRBD1. V lost 4 bases, J lost 6 bases, and 5 bases stayed unmatched. The CDR3 has 13 amino acids. Germline V gene data show CDR1 as LGHDT and CDR2 as YNNKEL (reference sequence). CDR3 nucleotide sequence: TGTGCCAGCAGCCCGAACAGGGGGACCGAGCAGTACTTC. Encoded protein: CASSPNRGTEQYF.

CDR3 protein: CASSPEMGGRAFF. CDR3 DNA: TGTGCCAGCAGCCCTGAGATGGGGGGCCGAGCTTTCTTT. The chain combines TRBV14 with TRBJ1-1; D possibly corresponds to TRBD1 (6 bases). The CDR3 is 13 amino acids. Trimming took 4 bases from V and 10 from J, leaving 16 bases between them. CDR1 is SGHDN, CDR2 FVKESK, per germline.

The CDR3 nucleotides read TGCGCCAGCAGCCAGGGTACAGGGGGCAGGGCCTACGAGCAGTACTTC. This encodes CASSQGTGGRAYEQYF. The rearrangement uses TRBV4-3 and TRBJ2-7; 9 bases match TRBD1. Germline V CDR1 and CDR2: LGHNA, YSLEER. The CDR3 is 16 residues long. The V gene end was trimmed by 3 bases and the J gene end by 2 bases; junction bases not matched to a gene: 8.

V gene TRBV5-1 combines with J gene TRBJ2-2; perhaps TRBD1 as D (5 bases). V gave up 1 base and J gave up 5 bases, with 6 bases separating them. The CDR3 extends over 13 amino acids. Per germline, CDR1 SGHRS and CDR2 YFSETQ. The CDR3 sequence: CASSLPGTGELFF. Written as DNA, the CDR3 is TGCGCCAGCAGCTTGCCAGGGACCGGGGAGCTGTTTTTT.

The chain carries TRBV19 and TRBJ1-2; D perhaps matches TRBD1 (5 bases). The V gene's germline CDR1 is LNHDA and CDR2 SQIVND (reference sequence). This CDR3 contains 15 residues. With 9 bases removed from V and 2 bases from J, the gap between germline ends came to 19 bases. CDR3 bases: TGTGCCAGCAGGACAACGGGGGTAGCCAACTATGGCTACACCTTC. Amino acid sequence: CASRTTGVANYGYTF.

The chain joins TRBV30 to TRBJ2-5; D is unresolved. The CDR3 totals 10 residues. Trimming shortened V by 1 base and J by 3 bases, and 0 bases separated the two germline ends. From germline, CDR1 is GTSNPN and CDR2 SVGIG (reference sequence). CDR3 amino acids: CAWSEETQYF. The CDR3 nucleotides are TGTGCCTGGAGTGAAGAGACCCAGTACTTC.

This clone was observed a few times. The V call is TRBV5-1, the J call TRBJ2-3; 7 nucleotides align to TRBD2. The CDR3 has 16 amino acids. CDR1 is SGHRS and CDR2 is YFSETQ in the germline V gene. The ends lost 0 bases at V and 0 bases at J; junction bases unmatched: 4. The CDR3 region is CASSLEASGSTDTQYF. The CDR3, as DNA: TGCGCCAGCAGCTTGGAGGCTAGCGGCAGCACAGATACGCAGTATTTT.

V usage is TRBV13 and J usage is TRBJ2-1; 9 bases match TRBD2. Germline assignment: CDR1 PRHDT and CDR2 FYEKMQ (reference sequence). The CDR3 contains 16 residues. J lost 4 bases, V lost 4 bases, and 8 bases had no gene match. In nucleotides, the CDR3 is TGTGCCAGCAGCTCTCGAGGAGCGGGAGGTTACAATGAGCAGTTCTTC. This codes for CASSSRGAGGYNEQFF.

This clone was recorded once. The chain has TRBV3-1 (or the pseudogene TRBV3-2) and TRBJ2-5, with 8 bases fitting TRBD2. This CDR3 has 15 amino acids. V lost 0 bases to trimming and J lost 5 bases; unmatched junction nucleotides: 5. CDR1 and CDR2 (germline): LGHDT, YNNKEL (reference sequence). Here the CDR3 DNA reads TGTGCCAGCAGCCAAGATCGGGGGGGCTGGGAGACCCAGTACTTC. This sequence encodes CASSQDRGGWETQYF.